This record covers a single TCR beta chain. What it binds is unknown. V lost 3 bases and J 5 bases, leaving 5 bases between the germline ends. Germline assignment: CDR1 WNHNN and CDR2 SYGVQD (reference sequence). The CDR3 is 12 residues long. ViraFEST expansion of antigen-specific CD4+ T cells with viral peptide pools preceded sequencing. The culture ran for around nine days, and then CD4+ T cells were isolated. Subjects were given two BNT162b2 or mRNA-1273 vaccine doses. Half the medium was swapped for IL-2 medium on days 3 and 7. Assay: immunoSEQ multiplex PCR; the TCRdb copy retains only in-frame clones and omits some. The sample shows tens of thousands of clones, under 85% of them seen only once. This entry is derived from a study of vaccination effects on CD4 cells after COVID-19.

V usage is TRBV10-1 and J usage is TRBJ2-1; D not certain. The source is a human donor who received a COVID-19 vaccine. The material was CD4+ T cells from PBMCs cultured with HCoV-OC43 spike peptides, obtained after COVID-19 vaccination. Subset meaning: HCoV-OC43 spike overlapping peptide pool stimulation. CDR3 sequence: CASSDVDNEQFF. CDR3 in DNA: TGCGCCAGCAGTGATGTCGACAATGAGCAGTTCTTC.